This T cell receptor beta chain was sequenced for a study of blood T cell repertoires in COVID-19. As for the study in general: COVID-19 samples, acute and convalescent, were from the United States, Italy and Spain.

Sequencing was performed with immunoSEQ multiplex PCR; in TCRdb, only in-frame clones are kept and a portion is missing. The top ten clones hold around 3% of a sample with roughly 280,000 clones, about 88% of them seen once. Trimming took 1 base from V and 1 from J; bases not matched to a gene: 6. This CDR3 comprises 16 residues. Germline V CDR1 and CDR2: SGHTS, YDEGEE. The rearrangement links TRBV5-8 to TRBJ2-3; TRBD1 matches 7 bases. The TCR comes from a woman aged 45 to 65 who had recovered from COVID-19. What was sequenced was PBMCs or T cells enriched from blood (not recorded which). Here the CDR3 DNA reads TGTGCCAGCAGCTTGCGATGGACAGGCCGCACAGATACGCAGTATTTT. Its translation is CASSLRWTGRTDTQYF.